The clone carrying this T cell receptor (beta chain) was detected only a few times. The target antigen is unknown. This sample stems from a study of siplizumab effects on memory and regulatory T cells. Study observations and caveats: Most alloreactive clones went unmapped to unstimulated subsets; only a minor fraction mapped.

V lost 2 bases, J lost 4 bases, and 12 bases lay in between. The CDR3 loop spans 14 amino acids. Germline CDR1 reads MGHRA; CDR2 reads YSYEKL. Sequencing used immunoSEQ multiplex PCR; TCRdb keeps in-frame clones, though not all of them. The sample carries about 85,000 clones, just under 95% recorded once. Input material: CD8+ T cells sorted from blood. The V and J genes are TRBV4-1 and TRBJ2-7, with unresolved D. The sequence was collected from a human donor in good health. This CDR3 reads CASSQMGSEYEQYF. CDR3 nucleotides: TGCGCCAGCAGCCAAATGGGATCAGAATACGAGCAGTACTTC.